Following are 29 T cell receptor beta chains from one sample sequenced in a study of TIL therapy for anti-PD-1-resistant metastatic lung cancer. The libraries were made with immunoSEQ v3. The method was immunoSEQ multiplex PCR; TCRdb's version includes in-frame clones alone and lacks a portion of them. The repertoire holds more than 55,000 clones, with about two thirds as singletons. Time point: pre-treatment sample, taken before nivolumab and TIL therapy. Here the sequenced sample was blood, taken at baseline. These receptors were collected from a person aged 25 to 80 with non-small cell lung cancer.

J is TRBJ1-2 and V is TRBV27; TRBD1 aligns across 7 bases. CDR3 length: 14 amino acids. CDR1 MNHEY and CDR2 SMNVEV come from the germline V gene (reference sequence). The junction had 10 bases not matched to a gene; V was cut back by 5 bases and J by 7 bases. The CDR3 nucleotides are TGTGCCAGCAGTCCGCACGGACAGGACTTTGGCTACACCTTC. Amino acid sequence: CASSPHGQDFGYTF.

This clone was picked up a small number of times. The CDR3 region is CASSQEWGQGGVYF. CDR3 bases: TGTGCCAGCAGCCAAGAATGGGGACAAGGAGGGGTATATTTT. V usage is TRBV4-2 and J usage is TRBJ1-3; possibly TRBD1 for D (6 bases). From germline, CDR1 is LGHNA and CDR2 YNFKEQ. CDR3 length equals 14 residues. Trimming took off 0 bases at V and 14 bases at J, with 17 bases between the two ends.

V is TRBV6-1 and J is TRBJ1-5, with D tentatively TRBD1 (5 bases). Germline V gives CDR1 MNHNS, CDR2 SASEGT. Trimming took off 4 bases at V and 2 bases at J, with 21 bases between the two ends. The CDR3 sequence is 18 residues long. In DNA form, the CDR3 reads TGTGCCAGCAGTGGAATAGTACCAGGGCTATATGGCAATCAGCCCCAGCATTTT. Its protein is CASSGIVPGLYGNQPQHF.

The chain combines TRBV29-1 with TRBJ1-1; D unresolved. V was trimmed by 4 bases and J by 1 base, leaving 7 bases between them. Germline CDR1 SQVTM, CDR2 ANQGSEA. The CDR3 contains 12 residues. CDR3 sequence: CSVAQGNTEAFF. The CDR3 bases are TGCAGCGTTGCGCAAGGGAACACTGAAGCTTTCTTT. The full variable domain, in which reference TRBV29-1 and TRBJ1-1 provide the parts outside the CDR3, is SAVISQKPSRDICQRGTSLTIQCQVDSQVTMMFWYRQQPGQSLTLIATANQGSEATYESGFVIDKFPISRPNLTFSTLTVSNMSPEDSSIYLCSVAQGNTEAFFGQGTRLTVV.

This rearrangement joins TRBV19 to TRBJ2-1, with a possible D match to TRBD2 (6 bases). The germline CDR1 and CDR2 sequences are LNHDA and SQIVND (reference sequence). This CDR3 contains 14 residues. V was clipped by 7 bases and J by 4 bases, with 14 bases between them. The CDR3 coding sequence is TGTGCCAGTATGTCTAGCGCAGCATACAATGAGCAGTTCTTC. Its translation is CASMSSAAYNEQFF.

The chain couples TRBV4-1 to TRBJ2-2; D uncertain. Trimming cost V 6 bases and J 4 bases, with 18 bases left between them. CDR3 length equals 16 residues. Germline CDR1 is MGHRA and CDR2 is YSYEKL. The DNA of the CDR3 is TGCGCCAGCAGTCAGCTTGGGGTAAGGAGCACCGGGGAGCTGTTTTTT. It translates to CASSQLGVRSTGELFF.

The CDR3 DNA is TGCGCCAGCAGCTTGAGCCCTGGAGAGACCCAGTACTTC. Translated: CASSLSPGETQYF. The V call is TRBV5-1, the J call TRBJ2-5; unclear D gene. This CDR3 is 13 amino acids long. The V gene lost 1 base and the J gene lost 4 bases, with 8 bases spanning the gap. Germline-derived CDR1 and CDR2 are SGHRS and YFSETQ.

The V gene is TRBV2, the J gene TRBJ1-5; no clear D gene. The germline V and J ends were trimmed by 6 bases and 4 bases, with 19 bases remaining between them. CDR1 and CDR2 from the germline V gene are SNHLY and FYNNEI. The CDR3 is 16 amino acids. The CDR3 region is CASRPARADRNQPQHF. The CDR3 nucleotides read TGTGCCAGCAGACCTGCTCGGGCGGATAGAAATCAGCCCCAGCATTTT.

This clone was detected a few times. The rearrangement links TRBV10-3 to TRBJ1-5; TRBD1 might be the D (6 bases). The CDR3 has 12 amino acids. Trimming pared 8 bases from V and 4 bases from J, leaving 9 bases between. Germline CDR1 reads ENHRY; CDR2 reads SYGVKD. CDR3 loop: CAIGGYNQPQHF. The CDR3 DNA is TGTGCCATCGGGGGCTATAATCAGCCCCAGCATTTT.

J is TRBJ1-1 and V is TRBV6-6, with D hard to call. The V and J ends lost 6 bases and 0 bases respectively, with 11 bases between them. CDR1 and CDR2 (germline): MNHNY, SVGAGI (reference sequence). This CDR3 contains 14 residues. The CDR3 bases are TGTGCCAGCAGGCCCACACTGGTGAACACTGAAGCTTTCTTT. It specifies CASRPTLVNTEAFF.

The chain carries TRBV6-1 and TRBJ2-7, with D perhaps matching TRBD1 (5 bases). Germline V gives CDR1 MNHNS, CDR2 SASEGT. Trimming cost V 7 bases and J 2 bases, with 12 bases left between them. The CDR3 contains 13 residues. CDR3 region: CASTKGFAYEQYF. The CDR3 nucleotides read TGTGCCAGCACGAAGGGGTTTGCCTACGAGCAGTACTTC.

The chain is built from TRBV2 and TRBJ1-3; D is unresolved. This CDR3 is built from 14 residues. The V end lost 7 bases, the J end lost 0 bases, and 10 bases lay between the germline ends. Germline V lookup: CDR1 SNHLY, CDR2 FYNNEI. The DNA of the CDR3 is TGTGCCAGCACGTCGGGTATCTCTGGAAACACCATATATTTT. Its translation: CASTSGISGNTIYF.

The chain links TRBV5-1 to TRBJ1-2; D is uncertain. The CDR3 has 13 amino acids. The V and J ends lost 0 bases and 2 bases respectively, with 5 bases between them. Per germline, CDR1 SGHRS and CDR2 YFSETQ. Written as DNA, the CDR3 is TGCGCCAGCAGCTTGGGGCACAACTATGGCTACACCTTC. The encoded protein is CASSLGHNYGYTF.

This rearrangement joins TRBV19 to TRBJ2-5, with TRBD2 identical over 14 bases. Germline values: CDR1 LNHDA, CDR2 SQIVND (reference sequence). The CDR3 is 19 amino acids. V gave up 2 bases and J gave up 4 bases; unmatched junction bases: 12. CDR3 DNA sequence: TGTGCCAGTAGTATATCCCCTCGACTAGCGGGGGGGATTGTAGAGACCCAGTACTTC. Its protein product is CASSISPRLAGGIVETQYF.

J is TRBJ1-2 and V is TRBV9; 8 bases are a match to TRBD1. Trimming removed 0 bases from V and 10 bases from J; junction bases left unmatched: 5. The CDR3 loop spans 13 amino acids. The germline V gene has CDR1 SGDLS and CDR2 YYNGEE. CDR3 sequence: CASSVVGQGPYTF. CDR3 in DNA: TGTGCCAGCAGCGTAGTAGGACAGGGCCCCTACACCTTC.

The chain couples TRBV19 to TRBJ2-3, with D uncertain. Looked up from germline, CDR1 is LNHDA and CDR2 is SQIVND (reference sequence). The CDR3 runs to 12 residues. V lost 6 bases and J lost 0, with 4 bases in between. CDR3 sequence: CASSGSTDTQYF. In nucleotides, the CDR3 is TGTGCCAGTAGCGGGAGCACAGATACGCAGTATTTT.

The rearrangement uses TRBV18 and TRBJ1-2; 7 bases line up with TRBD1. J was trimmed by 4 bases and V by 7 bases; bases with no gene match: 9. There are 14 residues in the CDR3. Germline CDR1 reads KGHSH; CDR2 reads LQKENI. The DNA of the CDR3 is TGTGCCAGCTTCGATGGACAGGCCGTCTATGGCTACACCTTC. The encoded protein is CASFDGQAVYGYTF.

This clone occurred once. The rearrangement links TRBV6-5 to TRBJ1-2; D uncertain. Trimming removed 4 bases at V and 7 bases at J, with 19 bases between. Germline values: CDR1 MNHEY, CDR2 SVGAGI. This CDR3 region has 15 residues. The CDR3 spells CASSSRKGGRAGYTF. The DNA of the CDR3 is TGTGCCAGCAGTTCTCGCAAGGGCGGAAGAGCTGGCTACACCTTC.

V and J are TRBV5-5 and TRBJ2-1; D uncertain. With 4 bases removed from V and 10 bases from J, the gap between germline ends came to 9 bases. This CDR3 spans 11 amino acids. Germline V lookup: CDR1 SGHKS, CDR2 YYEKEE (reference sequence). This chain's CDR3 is CASSLDAEQFF. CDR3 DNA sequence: TGTGCCAGCAGCCTGGACGCGGAGCAGTTCTTC.

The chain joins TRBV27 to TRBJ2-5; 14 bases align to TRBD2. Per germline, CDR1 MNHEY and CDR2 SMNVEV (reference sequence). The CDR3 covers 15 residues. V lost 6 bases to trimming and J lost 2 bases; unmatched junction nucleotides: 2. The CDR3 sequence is CASRRLAGGQETQYF. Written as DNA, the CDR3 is TGTGCCAGCAGGAGACTAGCGGGAGGGCAAGAGACCCAGTACTTC.

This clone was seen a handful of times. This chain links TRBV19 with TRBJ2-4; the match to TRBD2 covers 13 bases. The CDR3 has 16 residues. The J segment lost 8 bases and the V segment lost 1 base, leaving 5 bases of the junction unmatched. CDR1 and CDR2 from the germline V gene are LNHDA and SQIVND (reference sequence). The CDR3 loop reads CASSIGTSGGADIQYF. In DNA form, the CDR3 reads TGTGCCAGTAGTATAGGTACTAGCGGGGGGGCAGACATTCAGTACTTC.

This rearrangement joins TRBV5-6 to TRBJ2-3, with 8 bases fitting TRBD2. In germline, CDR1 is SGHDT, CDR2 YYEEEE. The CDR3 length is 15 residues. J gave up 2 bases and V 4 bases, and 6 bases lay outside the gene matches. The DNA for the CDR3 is TGTGCCAGCAGCGGGCGGGGGGTGAACACAGATACGCAGTATTTT. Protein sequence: CASSGRGVNTDTQYF.

DNA for the CDR3: TGTGCCATCAGTGAGTCGAGGACCCAAGAGACCCAGTACTTC. This gives the protein CAISESRTQETQYF. V is TRBV10-3 and J is TRBJ2-5; D not resolved. CDR1 and CDR2 from the germline V gene are ENHRY and SYGVKD. V lost 0 bases and J lost 1, with 6 bases in between. CDR3 length: 14 amino acids.

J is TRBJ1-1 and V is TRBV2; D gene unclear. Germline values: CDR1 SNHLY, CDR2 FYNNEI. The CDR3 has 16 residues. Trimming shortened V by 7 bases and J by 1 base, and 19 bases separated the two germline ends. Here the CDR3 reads CASTSLRVITNTEAFF. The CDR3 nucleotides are TGTGCCAGCACCTCCCTGCGGGTCATAACGAACACTGAAGCTTTCTTT.

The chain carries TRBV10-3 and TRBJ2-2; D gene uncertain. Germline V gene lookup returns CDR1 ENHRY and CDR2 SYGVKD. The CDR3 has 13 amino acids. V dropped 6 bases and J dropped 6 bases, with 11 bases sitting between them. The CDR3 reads CAISVVSPGELFF. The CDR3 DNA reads TGTGCCATCAGCGTAGTTAGCCCCGGGGAGCTGTTTTTT.

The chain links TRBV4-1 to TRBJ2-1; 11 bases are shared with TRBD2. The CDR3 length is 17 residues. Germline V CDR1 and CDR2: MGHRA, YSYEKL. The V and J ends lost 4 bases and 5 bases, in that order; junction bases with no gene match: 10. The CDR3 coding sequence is TGCGCCAGCAGCCGCATACTAGCGGGAGTCGGAAACAATGAGCAGTTCTTC. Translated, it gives CASSRILAGVGNNEQFF.

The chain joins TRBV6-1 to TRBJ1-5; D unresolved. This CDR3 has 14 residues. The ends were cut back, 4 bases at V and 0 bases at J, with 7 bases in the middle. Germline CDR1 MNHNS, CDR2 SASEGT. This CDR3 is CASSADRSNQPQHF. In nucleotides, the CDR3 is TGTGCCAGCAGTGCCGACCGTAGCAATCAGCCCCAGCATTTT.

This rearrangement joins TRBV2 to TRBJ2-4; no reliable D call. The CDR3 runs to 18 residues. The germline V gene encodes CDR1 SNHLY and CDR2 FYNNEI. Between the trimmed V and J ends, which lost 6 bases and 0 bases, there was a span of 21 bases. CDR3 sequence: CASRAPIGGILAKNIQYF. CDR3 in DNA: TGTGCCAGCAGGGCTCCGATCGGCGGAATACTAGCCAAAAACATTCAGTACTTC. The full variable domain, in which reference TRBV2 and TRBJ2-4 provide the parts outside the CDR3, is EPEVTQTPSHQVTQMGQEVILRCVPISNHLYFYWYRQILGQKVEFLVSFYNNEISEKSEIFDDQFSVERPDGSNFTLKIRSTKLEDSAMYFCASRAPIGGILAKNIQYFGAGTRLSVL.

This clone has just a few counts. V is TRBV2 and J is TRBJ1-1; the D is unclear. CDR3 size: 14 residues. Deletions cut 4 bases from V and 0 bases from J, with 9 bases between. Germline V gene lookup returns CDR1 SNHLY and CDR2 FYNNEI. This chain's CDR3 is CASSVTALNTEAFF. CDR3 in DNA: TGTGCCAGCAGTGTTACAGCTTTGAACACTGAAGCTTTCTTT.